The present TCR beta chain was sequenced within a study of regulatory T cells in long-lasting Graves disease (dated by TCRdb to about 2021). Broadly, across the study: In the newly diagnosed Graves' disease group, patients had been taking antithyroid drugs for less than 3 months. The study took place in China and was registered as a clinical trial. Peripheral blood TCR sequencing and RNA sequencing compared persistent Graves' disease patients with newly diagnosed Graves' disease patients. A total of roughly 35 samples underwent TCR sequencing: about 13 from persistent and roughly 20 from newly diagnosed Graves' disease patients.

This clonotype appeared a few times. The antigen it recognizes is unknown. Qualities for individual bases were not recorded, and no much larger clone is one base off. Compared with germline, V lacks 4 bases and J lacks 9 bases; bases without a gene match: 3. Looking up the germline V gene (reference sequence) yields CDR1 LNHDA and CDR2 SQIVND. From cysteine to phenylalanine, the CDR3 is 12 amino acids long. This entry keeps only the CDR3 DNA: 36 bases, framed from base 1. The library came from multiplex PCR. Sequenced on an Illumina HiSeq 4000. To build TCR beta libraries, CDR3 regions were amplified by Arm-PCR using iRepertoire HTBI primers. Before sequencing, the PCR products went through gel purification. Under the source paper's analysis protocol: Across samples, approximately 68 TRBV and over 11 TRBJ segments were identified and used for gene usage analysis of CDR3 amino acid clonotypes. COPE and FqMerger were used to merge filtered high-quality paired reads into contigs. Contigs were aligned with BLAST to IMGT TRBV, TRBD and TRBJ reference genes, and CDR3 was defined per IMGT. Clonotypes above 0.1% frequency were classified as highly expanded clones. Shannon entropy served as the measure of repertoire diversity, while the Gini coefficient captured V-J evenness. Clonotypes shared by more than one individual were considered public. The public reads were run again by TCRdb, first through fastp at Q25 and then through MiXCR, and only productive beta chains were kept. Every CDR3 protein is listed once, alongside the most common genes and DNA of its rows. Here the V and J calls rest on TCRdb's processing, not on the authors' analysis. The table for this sample lists some 490,000 distinct CDR3 sequences; around 12% of them were counted only once. Of the sample, around 10% falls within the top ten clones.

The time point label for this specimen denotes: newly diagnosed GD, antithyroid drugs for less than 3 months. For both TCR sequencing and RNA sequencing, RNA was extracted from PBMCs in TRIzol. Graves' disease was diagnosed according to American Thyroid Association guidelines. Patients were recruited from an endocrinology department in Xi'an, China. Each patient gave approximately 10 milliliters of peripheral blood, collected in an EDTA anticoagulant tube. PBMCs were isolated by Ficoll Paque Plus density gradient separation without further T cell sorting. An Agilent 2100 Bioanalyzer and agarose gel were used to check RNA quality, while a NanoDrop 2000 measured RNA concentration. Results the study describes overall, beyond this receptor: Sequencing and analysis were limited to the TCR beta chain. The study examined only peripheral blood because the primary lesion, thyroid tissue, could not be accessed. Preferential use of TRBV28, TRBJ1-2 and TRBJ2-5 was observed in persistent disease, whereas TRBV20-1 and TRBJ2-1 were favored in newly diagnosed disease. Patients with persistent disease shared more public clonotypes (about 2,900) than newly diagnosed patients did (more than 900). The small sample size was acknowledged by the authors as a limitation that may reduce accuracy. Compared with newly diagnosed patients, patients with persistent Graves' disease had lower TCR Shannon entropy and fewer highly expanded clones, which suggests clonal expansion.

The sample was also reused in another study, on T cells in Graves' hyperthyroidism and ophthalmopathy. From that second study: Stable Graves' hyperthyroidism was defined as no progression to ophthalmopathy during 18 months of follow-up. Hyperthyroidism patients were newly diagnosed, had a disease duration of under 2 months, and were aged 18 to 65 years. Exclusion was applied to patients with uncontrolled infections, other autoimmune diseases, pregnancy or lactation. Diagnoses relied on clinical symptoms, serum thyroxine and TRAb, thyroid ultrasound and orbital computed tomography. The TCR CDR3 was subjected to a first round of RT-PCR using the HTBI primer set and the Qiagen OneStep RT-PCR kit. Most expanded thyroid clonotypes (frequency above 0.001) were also detected in blood, a finding suggesting that blood repertoires may reflect thyroid immune responses. A 13 V-J signature model separated ophthalmopathy from stable hyperthyroidism, with 87.88% sensitivity and 81.08% specificity in cross-validation and 80%/75% in testing. In validation, progression to ophthalmopathy was predicted by the model with about 70% sensitivity and nearly 75% specificity, a median of 6.5 months before onset. TCR V-J signatures able to tell the groups apart were searched for in a discovery cohort of some 100 patients, of whom roughly 42 had Graves' ophthalmopathy and 55 to 65 had stable Graves' hyperthyroidism. Whether ophthalmopathy could be predicted prospectively was tested in an independent validation cohort made up of under 20 hyperthyroidism patients plus 17 patients who later progressed to ophthalmopathy. For training and testing, the roughly 100 patients in the discovery cohort were randomly divided in a 7:3 ratio. In six Graves' hyperthyroidism patients, the study also compared T-cell repertoires from thyroid tissue with T-cell repertoires from blood. Following sampling, methimazole starting at 30 mg daily was given to hyperthyroidism patients, and high-dose intravenous methylprednisolone was given to ophthalmopathy patients. Libraries were constructed in a second round of multiplex PCR, after which size selection and purification were carried out. Libraries were sequenced paired-end with 100 bp reads on an Illumina HiSeq2000. SOAPnuke was used to process the raw data, throwing out any read that contained adapters or uncalled bases, had a mean Phred below 15, or lacked an exact constant-primer or identifier match. High-quality paired reads were merged with COPE v1.2.5, and unique nucleotide sequences were defined as clonotypes. MiTCR v1.1 was used to align the clonotypes against IMGT TRBV, TRBD and TRBJ reference segments. Only V-J combinations with frequency above 0.0001, covering 98% to 99.2% of repertoires, were analysed. A TCS score was defined as the ratio of F50 (clonal expansion) to E x V (chaos), with BLOSUM62-based TCRdist applied between CDR3 peptides within each V-J. Welch's t-statistics and random forest reduced around 520 V-J features to 13, which were used in a naive Bayes classifier (R e1071). Sample size was not statistically predetermined, and investigators were not blinded to group allocation. The paper reports TCR Vbeta CDR3 sequencing of some 140 peripheral blood samples: approximately 43 ophthalmopathy, roughly 74 hyperthyroidism and around 17 progressor patients.

This chain joins TRBV19 to TRBJ2-1, with 7 bases in between that match TRBD2. The starting material was peripheral blood mononuclear cells (PBMCs), obtained at new diagnosis, from a patient treated with antithyroid drugs. The sequence came from a woman between 25 and 40 years old with Graves disease. Donor details come from another sample of the same person, matched by shared clones. The nucleotide sequence is TGTGCCAGTAGTAGGGGAGGGCGTGAGCAGTTCTTC. The encoded protein is CASSRGGREQFF.